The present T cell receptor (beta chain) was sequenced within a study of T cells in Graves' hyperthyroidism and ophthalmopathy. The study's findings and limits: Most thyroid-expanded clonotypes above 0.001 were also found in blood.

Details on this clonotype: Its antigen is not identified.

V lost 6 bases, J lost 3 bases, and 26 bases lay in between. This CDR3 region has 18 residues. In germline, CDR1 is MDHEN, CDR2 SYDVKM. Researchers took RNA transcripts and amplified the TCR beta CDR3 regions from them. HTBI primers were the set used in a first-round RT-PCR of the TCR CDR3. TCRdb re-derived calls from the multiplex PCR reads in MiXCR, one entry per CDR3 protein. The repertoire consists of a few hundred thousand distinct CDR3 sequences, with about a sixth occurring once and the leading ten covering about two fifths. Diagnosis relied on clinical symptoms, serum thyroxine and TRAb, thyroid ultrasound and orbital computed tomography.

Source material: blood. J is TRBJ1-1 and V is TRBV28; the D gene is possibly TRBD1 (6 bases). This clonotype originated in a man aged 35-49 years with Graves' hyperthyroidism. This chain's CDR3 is CASRIPGRGRAGDTEAFF. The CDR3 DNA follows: TGTGCCAGCAGAATACCGGGGAGGGGCCGGGCAGGGGACACTGAAGCTTTCTTT.